The entry below describes one T cell receptor (beta chain). TCRdb reworked the 5' RACE reads into one entry per CDR3 protein, no DNA. This repertoire includes 200,000 to 250,000 distinct CDR3 sequences. The data derive from a study of monozygotic twins with inflammatory bowel disease. The CDR3 runs to 17 residues. The J gene is TRBJ2-2, the V gene TRBV12-3 or TRBV12-4. The TCR sequence derives from a human donor with ulcerative colitis or Crohn's disease, or a healthy co-twin of an affected twin (not recorded which). Sequencing was performed on blood. CDR3 sequence: CASSFVTLTLSTGELFF.